The rows below give T cell receptor beta chains drawn from one sample of a study of T cell changes during pregnancy in multiple sclerosis. Sequencing was performed with immunoSEQ multiplex PCR; in TCRdb, only in-frame clones are kept and a portion is missing. The profile shows 65,000 to 85,000 clones, roughly 92% of them singletons. The sample consisted of CD4+ T cells from peripheral blood mononuclear cells, taken before pregnancy. The receptors shown here come from a female donor with multiple sclerosis, enrolled in a pregnancy study. Each CDR3 is given with its conserved first and last residue. A D gene is named only where the DNA matches it firmly. The size field is filled for only some rows; it gives once, few, many or a size class.

V gene: TRBV27; clone size: once; J gene: TRBJ2-1; D gene: TRBD2; CDR3 DNA: TGTGCCAGCTGGGTAGCGGGAGTGGGGCGCTCCTACAATGAGCAGTTCTTC; CDR3 protein: CASWVAGVGRSYNEQFF
V gene: TRBV5-4; clone size: NA; J gene: TRBJ1-2; D gene: TRBD1; CDR3 DNA: TGTGCCAGCACTATCGATGGTTACAGGGGGCGCGGCTACACCTTC; CDR3 protein: CASTIDGYRGRGYTF
V gene: TRBV6-5; clone size: NA; J gene: TRBJ2-1; D gene: NA; CDR3 DNA: TGTGCCAGCAGTTACTTCGTCGCAGGTGAGCAGTTCTTC; CDR3 protein: CASSYFVAGEQFF
V gene: TRBV30; clone size: NA; J gene: TRBJ2-7; D gene: TRBD1; CDR3 DNA: TGTGCCTGGAGTAGGGGACGGGACAGATCCTACGAGCAGTACTTC; CDR3 protein: CAWSRGRDRSYEQYF
V gene: TRBV5-4; clone size: NA; J gene: TRBJ2-5; D gene: NA; CDR3 DNA: TGTGCCAGCAGCTTGGGACGACAGCAAGAGACCCAGTACTTC; CDR3 protein: CASSLGRQQETQYF
V gene: TRBV2; clone size: NA; J gene: TRBJ2-7; D gene: NA; CDR3 DNA: TGTGCCAGCAGTGACGGGACTTACACCTACGAGCAGTACTTC; CDR3 protein: CASSDGTYTYEQYF
V gene: TRBV19; clone size: NA; J gene: TRBJ1-5; D gene: TRBD1; CDR3 DNA: TGTGCCAGTAGTATACCTTCAGGGACAGGTAATCAGCCCCAGCATTTT; CDR3 protein: CASSIPSGTGNQPQHF
V gene: TRBV27; clone size: NA; J gene: TRBJ2-3; D gene: NA; CDR3 DNA: TGTGCCAGCAGCCCCCGGGGAGATACGCAGTATTTT; CDR3 protein: CASSPRGDTQYF
V gene: TRBV5-5; clone size: NA; J gene: TRBJ1-2; D gene: TRBD1; CDR3 DNA: TGTGCCAGCAGCAGGGGACAGGACGCTGGCTACACCTTC; CDR3 protein: CASSRGQDAGYTF
V gene: TRBV7-2; clone size: NA; J gene: TRBJ2-5; D gene: TRBD2; CDR3 DNA: TGTGCCAGCAGCCCGCGGGGGGGCGCGGAGACCCAGTACTTC; CDR3 protein: CASSPRGGAETQYF